This TCR beta chain is from a study of regulatory T cells in long-lasting Graves disease. Between the trimmed V and J ends, which lost 1 base and 6 bases, there was a span of 6 bases. The V gene's germline CDR1 is LGHNA and CDR2 YNFKEQ. The length of the CDR3 is 13 residues. Time point in this sample: newly diagnosed GD, antithyroid drugs for less than 3 months. There was RNA extracted from PBMCs, and the TCR library was made from it. Arm-PCR of CDR3 regions and iRepertoire HTBI primers were the basis on which TCR beta libraries were built. Each CDR3 protein is one row after TCRdb ran MiXCR on the multiplex PCR reads. The sample lists a few hundred thousand distinct CDR3 sequences, roughly 20% seen once, with 12% in the top ten. In addition, the sample was reused for a study of T cells in Graves' hyperthyroidism and ophthalmopathy. That paper states: RT-PCR in the first round (using the HTBI primer set) targeted the TCR CDR3.

The sample here was peripheral blood mononuclear cells (PBMCs), taken at new diagnosis, from a patient treated with antithyroid drugs. The TCR was taken from a woman between 25 and 40 years old with Graves disease. The rearrangement uses TRBV4-2 and TRBJ2-2; D remains unclear. CDR3 DNA: TGTGCCAGCAGCCAAGCACTCTCCGGGGAGCTGTTTTTT. This sequence encodes CASSQALSGELFF.